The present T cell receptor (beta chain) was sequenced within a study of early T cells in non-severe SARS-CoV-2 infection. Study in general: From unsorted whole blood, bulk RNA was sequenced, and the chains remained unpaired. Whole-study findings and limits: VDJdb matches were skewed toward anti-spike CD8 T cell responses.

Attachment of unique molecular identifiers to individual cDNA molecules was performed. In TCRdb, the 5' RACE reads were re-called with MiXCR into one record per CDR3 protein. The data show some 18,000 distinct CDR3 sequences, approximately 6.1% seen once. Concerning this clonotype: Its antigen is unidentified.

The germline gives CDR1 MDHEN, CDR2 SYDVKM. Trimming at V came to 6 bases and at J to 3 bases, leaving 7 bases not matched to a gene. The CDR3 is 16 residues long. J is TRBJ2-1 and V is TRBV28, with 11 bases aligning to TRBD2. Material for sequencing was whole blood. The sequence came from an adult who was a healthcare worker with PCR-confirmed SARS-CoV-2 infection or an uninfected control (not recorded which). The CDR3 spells CASRTRTSGLYNEQFF. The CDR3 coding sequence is TGTGCCAGCAGAACCAGGACTAGCGGGCTCTACAATGAGCAGTTCTTC.